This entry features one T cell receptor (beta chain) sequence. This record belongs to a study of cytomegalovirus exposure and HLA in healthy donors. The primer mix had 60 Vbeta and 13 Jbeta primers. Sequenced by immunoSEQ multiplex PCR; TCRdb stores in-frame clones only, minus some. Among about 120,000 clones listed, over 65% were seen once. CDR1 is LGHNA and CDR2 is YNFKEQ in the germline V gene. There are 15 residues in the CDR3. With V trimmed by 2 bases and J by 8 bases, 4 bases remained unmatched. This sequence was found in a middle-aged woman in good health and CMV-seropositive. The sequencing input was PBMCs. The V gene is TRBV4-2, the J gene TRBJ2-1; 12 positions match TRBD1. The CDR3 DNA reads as TGTGCCAGCAGCCAACCGGGACAGGGGGCCTATGAGCAGTTCTTC. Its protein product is CASSQPGQGAYEQFF.